A single sample gave rise to the 9 T cell receptor beta chains below, sequenced in a study of esophageal squamous cell carcinoma under preoperative chemotherapy. The time point here: after preoperative PTX-NDP chemotherapy. TCRdb fed the PCR reads into MiXCR, producing one record per CDR3 protein. The sample comprises tens of thousands of distinct CDR3 sequences, 40% to 65% of which are singletons, and approximately 23% rests with the top ten. This specimen was collected from a patient given preoperative chemotherapy. The receptors originated from a human donor with esophageal squamous cell carcinoma. The donor label of this sample is uncertain.

Comments on this clonotype: A read error may account for a junction end that differs from germline. The V gene is TRBV7-8, the J gene TRBJ2-4; possibly TRBD2 for D (6 bases). The CDR3 has 15 residues. Germline lookup yields CDR1 SGHVS and CDR2 FQNEAQ. The CDR3 loop reads CASSLVGGATDMQYF. The CDR3 DNA is TGTGCCAGCAGCTTAGTGGGGGGAGCCACAGATATGCAGTACTTT.

The chain employs TRBV27 and TRBJ1-6, with unresolved D. CDR3 length: 16 residues. CDR1 MNHEY and CDR2 SMNVEV come from the germline V gene (reference sequence). The V end lost 4 bases, the J end lost 0 bases, and 10 bases lay between the germline ends. CDR3 amino acids: CASSSRPSSYNSPLHF. In DNA form, the CDR3 reads TGTGCCAGCAGTTCCCGGCCTAGCTCCTATAATTCACCCCTCCACTTT.

The chain carries TRBV7-2 and TRBJ2-1; 7 nucleotides line up with TRBD1. The J call may be faulty, since TRBJ2-5 better matches the DNA end. CDR3 size: 14 residues. Germline CDR1 SGHTA, CDR2 FQGNSA. CDR3 in amino acids: CAGRRGGEPGIQYF. In nucleotides, the CDR3 is TGTGCCGGCCGCCGAGGGGGCGAGCCAGGCATCCAGTACTTC.

About this clonotype: An end of the junction does not agree with germline; a read error may underlie this. The V gene is TRBV7-6, the J gene TRBJ2-3; weak D call: TRBD2 (7 bases). This CDR3 comprises 15 residues. Germline loops: CDR1 SGHVS, CDR2 FNYEAQ. The CDR3 sequence: CARGLAPGGTDTQYF. The CDR3 DNA reads as TGTGCCAGGGGCTTAGCCCCGGGGGGCACAGATACCCAGTATTTT.

The rearrangement uses TRBV12-3 or TRBV12-4 and TRBJ2-1; 10 bases are shared with TRBD2. The CDR3 consists of 13 residues. Trimming at V came to 10 bases and at J to 8 bases, leaving 8 bases not matched to a gene. CDR3 in amino acids: CATRLAGMDEQFF. The CDR3 DNA reads TGTGCCACCAGACTAGCGGGTATGGATGAGCAGTTCTTC.

The chain employs TRBV6-1 and TRBJ1-6, with D tentatively TRBD1 (5 bases). V dropped 6 bases and J dropped 6 bases, with 12 bases sitting between them. In germline, CDR1 is MNHNS, CDR2 SASEGT. This CDR3 has 14 amino acids. The CDR3 sequence is CASRTGQINSPLHF. The DNA for the CDR3 is TGTGCCAGCAGAACGGGGCAGATTAATTCACCCCTCCACTTT.

In this sample, this clonotype turned up many times. The CDR3, as DNA: TGTGCCACCAGTGATTCCGGAACGACAGAGCAGTACTTC. Residues: CATSDSGTTEQYF. This chain uses TRBV24-1 with TRBJ2-5; perhaps TRBD1 as D (5 bases). Germline V lookup: CDR1 KGHDR, CDR2 SFDVKD. Deletions cut 2 bases from V and 11 bases from J, with 14 bases between. The CDR3 extends over 13 amino acids.

Notes on this clonotype: Relative to the germline gene, one junction end is altered; a read error may explain this. The chain joins TRBV12-5 to TRBJ2-5, with D unresolved. CDR1 and CDR2 from the germline V gene are LGHNT and FRNRAP. There are 12 residues in the CDR3. The CDR3 region has the DNA TGTGCTAGTGGTTTGGACACAGAGACCCAGTACTTT. Its translation is CASGLDTETQYF.

V is TRBV6-5 and J is TRBJ2-1; 7 positions agree with TRBD2. The J call is in doubt because the DNA end fits TRBJ2-5 better. This CDR3 spans 13 amino acids. Germline CDR1 is MNHEY and CDR2 is SVGAGI. In nucleotides, the CDR3 is TGTGCCAGCAGTTGGGGAGGGCAAGAGACCCAGTACTTC. The encoded protein is CASSWGGQETQYF.